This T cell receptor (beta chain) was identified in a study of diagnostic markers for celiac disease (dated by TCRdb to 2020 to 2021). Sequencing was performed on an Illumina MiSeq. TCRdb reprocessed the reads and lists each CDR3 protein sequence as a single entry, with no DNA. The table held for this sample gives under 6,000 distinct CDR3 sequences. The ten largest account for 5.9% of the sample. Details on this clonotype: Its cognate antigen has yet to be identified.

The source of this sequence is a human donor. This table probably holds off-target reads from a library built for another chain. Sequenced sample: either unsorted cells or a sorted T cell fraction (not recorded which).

The CDR3 here reads CAWSGQDSYEQYF. The rearrangement combines TRBV30 with TRBJ2-7. CDR1 and CDR2 were assigned from the germline V gene (reference sequence) as GTSNPN and SVGIG. From the cysteine through the phenylalanine, the CDR3 covers 13 amino acids. The DNA sequence is not available.